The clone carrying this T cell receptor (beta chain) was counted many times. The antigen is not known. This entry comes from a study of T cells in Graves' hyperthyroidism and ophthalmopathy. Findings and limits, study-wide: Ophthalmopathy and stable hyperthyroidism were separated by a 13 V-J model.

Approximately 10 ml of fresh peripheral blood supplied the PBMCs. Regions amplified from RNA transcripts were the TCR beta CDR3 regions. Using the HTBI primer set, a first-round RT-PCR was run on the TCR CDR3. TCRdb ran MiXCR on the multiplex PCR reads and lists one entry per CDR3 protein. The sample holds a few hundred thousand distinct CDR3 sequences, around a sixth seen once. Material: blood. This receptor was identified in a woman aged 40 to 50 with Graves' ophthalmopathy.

The chain's CDR3 is CSVEVGQNQETQYF. The CDR3, as DNA: TGCAGCGTTGAGGTGGGACAGAACCAAGAGACCCAGTACTTC. V gene TRBV29-1 combines with J gene TRBJ2-5; the match to TRBD1 covers 7 bases. V shed 3 bases and J 0 bases; nucleotides not matched to a gene: 4. The length of the CDR3 is 14 residues. Per germline, CDR1 SQVTM and CDR2 ANQGSEA.